This TCR beta chain was identified during a study of blood T cell repertoires in COVID-19. The V gene lost 11 bases and the J gene lost 4 bases, with 18 bases spanning the gap. Per the germline V gene, CDR1 is MNHNY and CDR2 is SVGAGI (reference sequence). The CDR3 has 13 residues. Method: immunoSEQ multiplex PCR; TCRdb's copy keeps in-frame clones and lacks some. The sample lists about 170,000 clones, around nine tenths occurring once. The J gene is TRBJ2-7, the V gene TRBV6-6, with D possibly TRBD1 on 5 matching bases. The specimen sequenced was peripheral blood. The TCR comes from a man in his sixties with COVID-19, enrolled during active disease. Written as DNA, the CDR3 is TGTGCCGTCAAAGGGGCAGGTCCATACGAGCAGTACTTC. Translated: CAVKGAGPYEQYF.